Below, one T cell receptor beta chain is given with its context. The patients, who ranged from 18 to 65 in age, presented with newly diagnosed hyperthyroidism lasting under 2 months. This record comes from a study of T cells in Graves' hyperthyroidism and ophthalmopathy. The investigators amplified TCR beta CDR3 regions from RNA transcripts. The TCR CDR3 first-round RT-PCR relied on the HTBI primer set. TCRdb used MiXCR to reprocess the multiplex PCR reads, holding one entry per CDR3 protein. The sample records around 380,000 distinct CDR3 sequences, approximately 12% being singletons. With 5 bases removed from V and 0 bases from J, the gap between germline ends came to 19 bases. Looked up from germline, CDR1 is SGHVS and CDR2 is FQNEAQ. This CDR3 is built from 17 residues.

The sample was blood. J is TRBJ1-1 and V is TRBV7-8; the D is unclear. This sequence originates from a man aged 25 to 45 with Graves' hyperthyroidism that later progressed to Graves' ophthalmopathy. The CDR3 region is CASSLPPWRAMNTEAFF. The CDR3, as DNA: TGTGCCAGCAGCCTGCCCCCGTGGAGGGCTATGAACACTGAAGCTTTCTTT.